This T cell receptor (beta chain) was documented in a study of shared T cell receptors in the human thymus. V lost 4 bases to trimming and J lost 4 bases, with 23 bases between them. The germline V gene encodes CDR1 LNHDA and CDR2 SQIVND (reference sequence). The CDR3 length is 19 residues. Measured with immunoSEQ multiplex PCR; TCRdb has only the in-frame clones, and not every one. The sample carries about 380,000 clones, 95% recorded once. The sequence came from a human donor. Specimen: thymocytes. This chain connects TRBV19 to TRBJ2-6, with D possibly matching TRBD1 (7 bases). The CDR3 here is CASSTGRMTGTSGANVLTF. For the CDR3, the DNA is TGTGCCAGTAGTACCGGACGCATGACAGGGACTTCCGGGGCCAACGTCCTGACTTTC.